The 27 T cell receptor beta chains below come from one sample, sequenced in a study of shared clonotypes between healthy human individuals. Only in-frame clones appear in the TCRdb table, and some are missing; sequencing was by immunoSEQ multiplex PCR. The sample contains some 650,000 clones, around 97% of which appear only once. Specimen: naive CD4+ T cells sorted from blood. Sample subset: CD45RA+ positively selected. The receptors shown here come from a woman younger than 45 in good health.

The chain recombines TRBV6-1 with TRBJ2-5, with 9 bases that match TRBD1. The CDR3 is 14 residues long. Germline loops: CDR1 MNHNS, CDR2 SASEGT. V lost 3 bases and J lost 6; bases outside the gene matches: 5. CDR3 sequence reads: CASSDTGGLKTQYF. The CDR3 DNA reads as TGTGCCAGCAGTGACACAGGGGGCTTAAAGACCCAGTACTTC.

J is TRBJ2-7 and V is TRBV7-9, with a weak D call TRBD2 (7 bases). Germline lookup yields CDR1 SEHNR and CDR2 FQNEAQ (reference sequence). Trimming took off 1 base at V and 5 bases at J, with 15 bases between the two ends. The CDR3 is 15 amino acids. CDR3 sequence: CASSLVGGLADEQYF. In DNA, the CDR3 is TGTGCCAGCAGCTTAGTCGGGGGGCTAGCGGACGAGCAGTACTTC.

The chain recombines TRBV5-4 with TRBJ2-3; possible D gene TRBD1, 6 bases. The CDR3 spans 16 residues. V was clipped by 0 bases and J by 4 bases, with 15 bases between them. Per the germline V gene, CDR1 is SGHNT and CDR2 is YYREEE (reference sequence). The CDR3 is CASSLDLGATSDTQYF. CDR3 DNA: TGTGCCAGCAGCTTGGATTTGGGGGCGACCTCAGATACGCAGTATTTT.

This clone was counted once. The J gene is TRBJ1-5, the V gene TRBV10-3, with a possible D match to TRBD1 (6 bases). The length of the CDR3 is 13 residues. Trimming took off 6 bases at V and 1 base at J, with 7 bases between the two ends. Germline V CDR1 and CDR2: ENHRY, SYGVKD. CDR3 loop: CAISRGSNQPQHF. CDR3 DNA: TGTGCCATCAGCAGGGGAAGCAATCAGCCCCAGCATTTT.

The chain employs TRBV18 and TRBJ1-4, with a possible D match to TRBD1 (5 bases). V lost 2 bases, J lost 0 bases, and 13 bases lay in between. The CDR3 is 17 amino acids. From germline, CDR1 is KGHSH and CDR2 LQKENI. The CDR3 loop is CASSPNSGFATNEKLFF. In DNA form, the CDR3 reads TGTGCCAGCTCACCAAACTCAGGGTTTGCAACTAATGAAAAACTGTTTTTT. Full variable domain (rest looked up from reference TRBV18 and TRBJ1-4): NAGVMQNPRHLVRRRGQEARLRCSPMKGHSHVYWYRQLPEEGLKFMVYLQKENIIDESGMPKERFSAEFPKEGPSILRIQQVVRGDSAAYFCASSPNSGFATNEKLFFGSGTQLSVL.

The chain links TRBV5-1 to TRBJ1-1; 8 nucleotides align to TRBD1. With 0 bases clipped from V and 6 bases from J, the junction kept 1 base outside the gene matches. This CDR3 has 13 amino acids. The germline CDR1 and CDR2 sequences are SGHRS and YFSETQ. CDR3 protein: CASSLGTGSEAFF. For the CDR3, the DNA is TGCGCCAGCAGCTTGGGGACAGGGTCTGAAGCTTTCTTT.

This chain links TRBV2 with TRBJ1-3; possibly TRBD1 for D (6 bases). Per germline, CDR1 SNHLY and CDR2 FYNNEI. Trimming pared 6 bases from V and 8 bases from J, leaving 20 bases between. This CDR3 has 15 residues. CDR3 loop: CASRGDIAGRDTIYF. CDR3 coding DNA: TGTGCCAGCAGGGGGGACATCGCGGGAAGGGACACCATATATTTT.

The chain uses TRBV7-8 and TRBJ1-1, with D perhaps matching TRBD1 (5 bases). Trimming took off 8 bases at V and 0 bases at J, with 13 bases between the two ends. Germline-derived CDR1 and CDR2 are SGHVS and FQNEAQ. The CDR3 consists of 14 residues. In DNA, the CDR3 is TGTGCCAGCTTGCAGGGACCCATGAACACTGAAGCTTTCTTT. Residues: CASLQGPMNTEAFF.

The gene calls are TRBV29-1 and TRBJ2-7; 7 positions agree with TRBD2. CDR3 length: 14 amino acids. V was clipped by 4 bases and J by 0 bases; unmatched bases: 6. Germline V CDR1 and CDR2: SQVTM, ANQGSEA. In DNA form, the CDR3 reads TGCAGCGTTGGGGGTAGCGGGCGCTCCTACGAGCAGTACTTC. This encodes CSVGGSGRSYEQYF.

In its sample, this clone was seen once. V gene TRBV5-5 combines with J gene TRBJ1-2; 12 positions agree with TRBD1. CDR1 is SGHKS, CDR2 YYEKEE, per germline (reference sequence). There are 17 residues in the CDR3. Trimming removed 4 bases from V and 4 bases from J; junction bases left unmatched: 11. Here the CDR3 DNA reads TGTGCCAGCAGCGCCAGGACCGGGACAGGGGGCCCCTATGGCTACACCTTC. The encoded protein is CASSARTGTGGPYGYTF.

The V gene is TRBV10-3, the J gene TRBJ2-6, with 12 nucleotides matching TRBD2. Germline lookup yields CDR1 ENHRY and CDR2 SYGVKD. V shed 6 bases and J 4 bases; nucleotides not matched to a gene: 10. The CDR3 loop spans 18 amino acids. Written as DNA, the CDR3 is TGTGCCATCAGGTCTAGCGGGAGGGGCTCTTCGGGGGCCAACGTCCTGACTTTC. Protein: CAIRSSGRGSSGANVLTF.

The chain is built from TRBV28 and TRBJ2-2; TRBD1 or TRBD2 may be the D gene (6 bases each). The CDR3 spans 15 residues. In germline, CDR1 is MDHEN, CDR2 SYDVKM. Trimming removed 4 bases from V and 2 bases from J, with 11 bases in between. The CDR3 DNA follows: TGTGCCAGCAGTTCGGGGGCCGTTAACACCGGGGAGCTGTTTTTT. It is translated as CASSSGAVNTGELFF.

The chain employs TRBV7-9 and TRBJ2-7; 9 nucleotides match TRBD1. V dropped 1 base and J dropped 3; count of bases not matched to a gene: 4. The CDR3 spans 15 residues. Germline CDR1 reads SEHNR; CDR2 reads FQNEAQ (reference sequence). The CDR3 nucleotides read TGTGCCAGCAGCTTAGTGCTGGACAGGGGCTACGAGCAGTACTTC. The encoded protein is CASSLVLDRGYEQYF.

This chain connects TRBV5-1 to TRBJ2-6; no clear D. V dropped 2 bases and J dropped 4 bases, with 7 bases sitting between them. The germline V gene has CDR1 SGHRS and CDR2 YFSETQ. This CDR3 region has 14 residues. This CDR3 is CASSFGSGANVLTF. In nucleotides, the CDR3 is TGCGCCAGCAGCTTCGGTTCCGGGGCCAACGTCCTGACTTTC.

V and J are TRBV25-1 and TRBJ2-2; tentative D call: TRBD2 (6 bases). CDR3 length equals 15 residues. With 1 base removed from V and 5 bases from J, the gap between germline ends came to 11 bases. Germline lookup yields CDR1 MGHDK and CDR2 SYGVNS. The DNA of the CDR3 is TGTGCCAGCAGTGAATTAGGTGGAGGGACCGGGGAGCTGTTTTTT. This encodes CASSELGGGTGELFF.

The genes are TRBV5-4 and TRBJ1-3; TRBD1 is a possible D gene (5 bases). The CDR3 spans 16 residues. Looked up from germline, CDR1 is SGHNT and CDR2 is YYREEE (reference sequence). The V and J ends lost 4 bases and 3 bases respectively, with 17 bases between them. The CDR3: CASSMLGLGVGNTIYF. The CDR3 region has the DNA TGTGCCAGCAGCATGTTGGGCCTGGGGGTTGGAAACACCATATATTTT. The full variable domain, completed using reference TRBV5-4 and TRBJ1-3, is ETGVTQSPTHLIKTRGQQVTLRCSSQSGHNTVSWYQQALGQGPQFIFQYYREEENGRGNFPPRFSGLQFPNYSSELNVNALELDDSALYLCASSMLGLGVGNTIYFGEGSWLTVV.

V gene TRBV29-1 combines with J gene TRBJ1-1, with D perhaps matching TRBD1 (5 bases). The CDR3 runs to 13 residues. The V and J ends lost 4 bases and 0 bases respectively, with 9 bases between them. Germline V gene data show CDR1 as SQVTM and CDR2 as ANQGSEA. The CDR3 coding sequence is TGCAGCGTTGCGAGGGGAGTGAACACTGAAGCTTTCTTT. This translates into CSVARGVNTEAFF.

The DNA for the CDR3 is TGCGCCAGCAGCATAACCCCAGGGCCGAGCTCCTACGAGCAGTACTTC. This sequence encodes CASSITPGPSSYEQYF. The V call is TRBV5-1, the J call TRBJ2-7; perhaps TRBD1 as D (5 bases). The CDR3 is 16 amino acids. Germline values: CDR1 SGHRS, CDR2 YFSETQ. V shed 4 bases and J shed 0 bases, with 17 bases lying between them.

The chain uses TRBV7-2 and TRBJ2-7; 8 bases align to TRBD1. The CDR3 runs 16 residues. J lost 6 bases, V lost 1 base, and 11 bases had no gene match. The germline V gene encodes CDR1 SGHTA and CDR2 FQGNSA. For the CDR3, the DNA is TGTGCCAGCAGCTTAGTAGGGGGCCAGGGGGCATCCGAGCAGTACTTC. As protein: CASSLVGGQGASEQYF. The variable domain in full, with the rest retrieved from reference TRBV7-2 and TRBJ2-7, is GAGVSQSPSNKVTEKGKDVELRCDPISGHTALYWYRQSLGQGLEFLIYFQGNSAPDKSGLPSDRFSAERTGGSVSTLTIQRTQQEDSAVYLCASSLVGGQGASEQYFGPGTRLTVT.

V gene TRBV7-9 combines with J gene TRBJ2-7; 16 bases match TRBD2. The CDR3 covers 19 residues. Trimming removed 5 bases from V and 1 base from J; junction bases left unmatched: 11. Looked up from germline, CDR1 is SEHNR and CDR2 is FQNEAQ (reference sequence). In DNA form, the CDR3 reads TGTGCCAGCAGCGCCCAACCGGGACTAGCGGGAGGGCCATCCTACGAGCAGTACTTC. Protein product: CASSAQPGLAGGPSYEQYF. The full variable domain, with the rest looked up from reference TRBV7-9 and TRBJ2-7, is DTGVSQNPRHKITKRGQNVTFRCDPISEHNRLYWYRQTLGQGPEFLTYFQNEAQLEKSRLLSDRFSAERPKGSFSTLEIQRTEQGDSAMYLCASSAQPGLAGGPSYEQYFGPGTRLTVT.

This clone was detected once. The same CDR3 is also encoded by other DNA sequences in this sample. This sequence joins TRBV18 and TRBJ1-1; TRBD1 matches at 9 bases. V shed 3 bases, J shed 5 bases, and the junction held 4 bases outside the gene matches. Germline lookup yields CDR1 KGHSH and CDR2 LQKENI. This CDR3 is 14 amino acids long. The CDR3 DNA reads as TGTGCCAGCTCACCTGGGACAGGGAGGACTGAAGCTTTCTTT. Translating gives CASSPGTGRTEAFF.

The chain is built from TRBV18 and TRBJ1-2; D uncertain. V was cut by 3 bases and J by 8 bases, with 19 bases left in between. Looked up from germline, CDR1 is KGHSH and CDR2 is LQKENI. The CDR3 totals 15 residues. The CDR3 region has the DNA TGTGCCAGCTCACCTAGTCGCGGCGGCCACTGGGGCTACACCTTC. It codes for CASSPSRGGHWGYTF.

V is TRBV6-1 and J is TRBJ1-5; D is undetermined. CDR3 length equals 13 residues. Looked up from germline, CDR1 is MNHNS and CDR2 is SASEGT. CDR3 in amino acids: CASRGNSNQPQHF. In nucleotides, the CDR3 is TGTGCGAGTAGAGGCAATAGCAATCAGCCCCAGCATTTT.

The chain carries TRBV11-2 and TRBJ2-7; 9 bases align to TRBD2. This CDR3 region has 16 residues. Trimming at V came to 5 bases and at J to 0 bases, leaving 8 bases not matched to a gene. Germline V gene lookup returns CDR1 SGHAT and CDR2 FQNNGV. CDR3: CASSPPLAGSSYEQYF. The CDR3 nucleotides read TGTGCCAGCAGCCCCCCTCTAGCGGGGAGCTCCTACGAGCAGTACTTC.

The chain is built from TRBV9 and TRBJ2-6; 9 bases map to TRBD1. Unmatched junction bases numbered 4, after V lost 4 bases and J lost 2 bases. This CDR3 comprises 16 residues. Germline lookup yields CDR1 SGDLS and CDR2 YYNGEE. In DNA, the CDR3 is TGTGCCAGCAGCCCCTACAGGGGGCCTGGGGCCAACGTCCTGACTTTC. Its translation: CASSPYRGPGANVLTF.

In its sample, this clone was seen once. The chain carries TRBV29-1 and TRBJ2-1; D gene ambiguous. Looked up from germline, CDR1 is SQVTM and CDR2 is ANQGSEA. Trimming pared 3 bases from V and 6 bases from J, leaving 9 bases between. This CDR3 has 12 residues. The DNA for the CDR3 is TGCAGCGTTGATAGTCCCGTCAATGAGCAGTTCTTC. This translates into CSVDSPVNEQFF.

The sample holds one count of this clone. This rearrangement joins TRBV7-9 to TRBJ2-7; tentatively, D is TRBD1 or TRBD2 (6 bases each). The CDR3 consists of 14 residues. CDR1 and CDR2 (germline): SEHNR, FQNEAQ (reference sequence). The ends were cut back, 2 bases at V and 3 bases at J, with 11 bases in the middle. CDR3 bases: TGTGCCAGCAGCTTACCTGGAGGGGGCTACGAGCAGTACTTC. The encoded protein is CASSLPGGGYEQYF.